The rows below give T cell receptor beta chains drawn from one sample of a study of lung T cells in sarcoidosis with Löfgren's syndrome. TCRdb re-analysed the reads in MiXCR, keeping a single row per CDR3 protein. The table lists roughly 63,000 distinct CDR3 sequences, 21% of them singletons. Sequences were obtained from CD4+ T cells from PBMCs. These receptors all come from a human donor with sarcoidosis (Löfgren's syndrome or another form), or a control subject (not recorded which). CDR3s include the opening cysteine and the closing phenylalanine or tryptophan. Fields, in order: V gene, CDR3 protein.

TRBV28,CASRNTDLMGGYTF
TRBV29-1,CSVEDPLGLRDQYF
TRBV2,CASRQGPGEKLFF
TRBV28,CASSSSGISGNTIYF
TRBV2,CASSEDGQPYEQYF
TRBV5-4,CASTSGASSPLHF
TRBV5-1,CASSLLEYNSPLHF
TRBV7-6,CASSFDGYTEAFF
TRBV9,CASSVGAGASNEQFF
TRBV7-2,CASSFGRTGSEKLFF
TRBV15,CATSRGEGSSYNEQFF
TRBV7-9,CAGGGPITDTQYF
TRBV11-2,CASSLTTLATQYF
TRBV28,CASSISGRAGRNEQFF
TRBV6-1,CASSSDTYNEQFF
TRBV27,CASSPWQGSYEQYF
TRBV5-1,CASSLLSTSGGTYNEQFF
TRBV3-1,CASSQSYEQYF
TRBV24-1,CATGERDIPYNEQFF
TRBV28,CASRDRVEKLFF
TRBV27,CASSPTGRAYNSPLHF
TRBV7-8,CASNAAAPSYNEQFF
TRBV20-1,CSARPHGQMNTEAFF
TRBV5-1,CASSQKPGQRDNEQFF
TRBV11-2,CASSLTGGNQPQHF
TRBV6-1,CASSGHSKINTEAFF
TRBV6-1,CASSLPGPNQPQHF
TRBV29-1,CGFLRDRPTEQYF
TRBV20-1,CSAPPPGDPLREQFF
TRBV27,CASSYRQGNGANVLTF
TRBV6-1,CASSRGWAGDSTDTQYF
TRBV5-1,CASSARGEREWYTEAFF
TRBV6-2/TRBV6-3,CASSDYRGTGANVLTF
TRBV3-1,CASSQAGGRYEQYF
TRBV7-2,CASSNRDHGYEQFF
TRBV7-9,CASSQFNTEAFF
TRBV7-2,CASSRPPQNYEQYF
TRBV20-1,CSARTSGRTDTQYF
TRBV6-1,CASSVTSGGPYEQYF
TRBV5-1,CASSAGQGSYNEQFF